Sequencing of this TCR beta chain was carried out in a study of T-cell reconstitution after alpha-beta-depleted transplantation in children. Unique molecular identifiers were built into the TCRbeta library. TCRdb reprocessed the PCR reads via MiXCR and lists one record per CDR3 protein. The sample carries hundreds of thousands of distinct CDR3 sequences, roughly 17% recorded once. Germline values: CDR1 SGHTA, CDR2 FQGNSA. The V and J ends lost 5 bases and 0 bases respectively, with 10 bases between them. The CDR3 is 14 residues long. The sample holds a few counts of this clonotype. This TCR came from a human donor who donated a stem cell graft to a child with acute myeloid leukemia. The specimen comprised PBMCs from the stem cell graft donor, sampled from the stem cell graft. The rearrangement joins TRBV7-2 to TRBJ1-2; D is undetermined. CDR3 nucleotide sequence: TGTGCCAGCAGCCCCCCCAGCCCTAACTATGGCTACACCTTC. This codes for CASSPPSPNYGYTF.